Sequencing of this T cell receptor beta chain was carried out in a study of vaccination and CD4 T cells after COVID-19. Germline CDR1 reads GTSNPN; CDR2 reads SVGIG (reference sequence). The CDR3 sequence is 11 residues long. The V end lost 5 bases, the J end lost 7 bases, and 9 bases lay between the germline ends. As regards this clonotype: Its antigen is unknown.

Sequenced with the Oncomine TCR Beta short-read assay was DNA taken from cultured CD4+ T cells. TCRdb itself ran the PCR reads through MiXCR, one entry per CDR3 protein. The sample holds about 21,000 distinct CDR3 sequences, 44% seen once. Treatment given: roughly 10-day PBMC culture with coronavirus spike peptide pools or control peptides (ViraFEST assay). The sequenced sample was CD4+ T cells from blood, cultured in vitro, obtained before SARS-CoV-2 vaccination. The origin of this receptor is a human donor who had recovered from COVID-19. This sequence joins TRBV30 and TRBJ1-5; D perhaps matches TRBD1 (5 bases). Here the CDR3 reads CAWGHSQPQHF. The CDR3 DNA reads TGTGCCTGGGGACACTCGCAGCCCCAGCATTTT. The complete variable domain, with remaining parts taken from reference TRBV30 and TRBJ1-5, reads SQTIHQWPATLVQPVGSPLSLECTVEGTSNPNLYWYRQAAGRGLQLLFYSVGIGQISSEVPQNLSASRPQDRQFILSSKKLLLSDSGFYLCAWGHSQPQHFGDGTRLSIL.